This passage covers 5 T cell receptor beta chains from one sample sequenced in a study of shared clonotypes between healthy human individuals. TCRdb's copy holds only in-frame clones and misses some; the assay was immunoSEQ multiplex PCR. The table lists 2,100,000 or so clones, almost 96% of them singletons. The sequencing input was naive CD4+ T cells sorted from blood. Stated subset: CD45RA+ positively selected. These TCRs come from a man aged 18-30 years in good health.

The V and J genes are TRBV4-1 and TRBJ1-6; the D is unclear. The CDR3 spans 13 residues. Germline values: CDR1 MGHRA, CDR2 YSYEKL. The V end was cut by 3 bases, the J end by 11 bases, with 11 bases between. This chain's CDR3 is CASSQVPLPPLHF. The DNA of the CDR3 is TGCGCCAGCAGCCAGGTTCCCCTACCACCCCTCCACTTT.

The chain joins TRBV6-1 to TRBJ2-7; TRBD1 might be the D (7 bases). V lost 7 bases and J lost 3, with 16 bases in between. Germline CDR1 MNHNS, CDR2 SASEGT. There are 14 residues in the CDR3. The CDR3, as DNA: TGTGCCAGCATAGTAGGGGGCGGGATCTACGAGCAGTACTTC. Its protein product is CASIVGGGIYEQYF.

V and J are TRBV28 and TRBJ2-1, with 12 nucleotides matching TRBD2. CDR1 is MDHEN, CDR2 SYDVKM, per germline. This CDR3 has 19 amino acids. J gave up 7 bases and V 5 bases, and 18 bases lay outside the gene matches. CDR3: CASSTGRVSSGGVLNEQFF. The CDR3 region has the DNA TGTGCCAGCAGTACAGGAAGAGTATCTAGCGGGGGGGTATTAAATGAGCAGTTCTTC.

V is TRBV7-8 and J is TRBJ1-4; 7 bases map to TRBD1. This CDR3 is built from 15 residues. Germline V lookup: CDR1 SGHVS, CDR2 FQNEAQ. Losses at the gene ends were 6 bases for V and 5 bases for J; bases not matched to a gene: 9. CDR3 residues: CASSPGGTVNEKLFF. For the CDR3, the DNA is TGTGCCAGCAGTCCCGGGGGGACAGTAAATGAAAAACTGTTTTTT.

As for this clone: This specimen includes other DNA sequences encoding the same CDR3. This chain links TRBV6-1 with TRBJ1-2, with a tentative D call TRBD1 (5 bases). This CDR3 is built from 14 residues. The V and J ends lost 3 bases and 5 bases respectively, with 13 bases between them. Germline-derived CDR1 and CDR2 are MNHNS and SASEGT. In DNA form, the CDR3 reads TGTGCCAGCAGTGAGGCAGGGTGGGGGTATGGCTACACCTTC. Translating gives CASSEAGWGYGYTF.